The present entry profiles one T cell receptor beta chain with its context. Its cognate antigen has yet to be identified. There are no base qualities to consult, and no much larger clone falls within one base. The library was generated by the immunoSEQ multiplex PCR assay. In its TCRdb copy, this immuneACCESS table keeps in-frame sequences only and misses some clones. Where compared with another copy, unresolved V genes explain less than half of these, and the others have no known cause. This sample comprises about 49,000 clones, 60% to 80% of them detected only once. Clones ranked in the top ten supply 11% of the sample. In this study, focal radiation therapy paired with CTLA-4 blockade (ipilimumab) was tested in patients who had chemo-refractory metastatic non-small-cell lung cancer. This sample was taken from a study of radiotherapy plus CTLA-4 blockade in lung cancer listed by TCRdb under 2018. About the full investigation: Objective responses were observed in 15% to 20% of enrolled patients, and disease control was achieved in about 32%. The research as a whole found: The strongest predictors of response were reported to be early dynamic shifts in blood T cell clones along with a rise in serum interferon-beta following radiation. After treatment with radiotherapy and ipilimumab, TCR clones that came from tumors expanded in the peripheral blood.

According to the germline V gene, CDR1 reads SGHTA and CDR2 reads FQGNSA. The CDR3 covers 14 residues, taking in both the cysteine and the phenylalanine. Of the read, only the CDR3 DNA is kept; its 42 bases are in frame from base 1. The V and J ends are trimmed by 4 bases and 0 bases, leaving 7 bases between them. This receptor chain uses TRBV7-2 and TRBJ1-5, with no confident D gene call. This TCR came from a human donor with non-small cell lung cancer who had stable disease on radiotherapy plus ipilimumab. The source material was peripheral blood, sampled from a patient treated with radiotherapy plus ipilimumab. The CDR3 protein is CASSSGFSNQPQHF. The bases read TGTGCCAGCAGCTCTGGCTTTAGCAATCAGCCCCAGCATTTT.